This TCR beta chain was retrieved from a study of post-analysis software for immune sequencing data. Note on this clonotype: Its target is unknown.

General study points: Among multiple sclerosis patients, normalized Chao1 diversity was significantly below that of controls. When the samples were clustered directly with F measure, those that had been prepared in the same batch showed strong co-clustering. The five TRBV segments detected at higher frequency in patients than in controls included TRBV5-6, TRBV5-1 and TRBV20-1.

From germline, CDR1 is MNHGY and CDR2 SVAAGI. V lost 0 bases to trimming and J lost 1 base, with 9 bases between them. The CDR3 consists of 15 residues. Carried by the TCR beta cDNA libraries were unique molecular identifiers. Each CDR3 protein is one row after TCRdb ran MiXCR on the PCR reads. This sample has 650,000 to 850,000 distinct CDR3 sequences; approximately 50% occur once, and the top ten carry over 4%. J is TRBJ2-5 and V is TRBV6-9, with D tentatively TRBD2 (6 bases). The clonotype comes from a girl aged 5 to 17 with multiple sclerosis. The sequenced sample consisted of blood. In DNA form, the CDR3 reads TGTGCCAGCAGTTATTCTGGAGGGACCCAAGAGACCCAGTACTTC. It translates to CASSYSGGTQETQYF.